This T cell receptor beta chain stems from a study of cytomegalovirus exposure and HLA in healthy donors. As for the study in general: For the 300 to 400 genotyped donors, roughly 80% fell within the Caucasian-associated ancestry cluster.

This clone came up a few times. Its cognate antigen is unknown. The PCR had 60 Vbeta and 13 Jbeta primers. The repertoire was sequenced with immunoSEQ multiplex PCR; TCRdb's copy has only in-frame clones and lacks some. The sample carries over 70,000 clones, less than 80% recorded once. Study conclusions and caveats: Specificity for CMV antigens was confirmed in vitro for a few of the CMV-associated chains.

This CDR3 region has 14 residues. The germline V gene has CDR1 MDHEN and CDR2 SYDVKM. V shed 3 bases and J 2 bases; nucleotides not matched to a gene: 3. The sequence came from a man younger than 40 in good health and CMV-seronegative. V usage is TRBV28 and J usage is TRBJ1-2; TRBD1 matches 7 bases. Material for sequencing was PBMCs. CDR3 sequence: CASSLVGQNYGYTF. CDR3 nucleotides: TGTGCCAGCAGTTTGGTGGGACAGAACTATGGCTACACCTTC.